The source of this T cell receptor beta chain is a study of glioma-infiltrating T cells. Trimming removed 6 bases at V and 4 bases at J, with 16 bases between. The CDR3 sequence is 14 residues long. CDR1 is MNHEY, CDR2 SMNVEV, per germline (reference sequence). General observations from the study: Above-expected tissue-blood divergence occurred in all gliomas, most in low-grade ones.

This clonotype was picked up a small number of times. Its antigen is unknown. Amplification of TCR alpha and beta CDR3 regions from RNA used iRepertoire nested multiplex PCR. For one-step reverse transcription and amplification, about 85-400 ng of tissue mRNA or PBMC total RNA was used. TCRdb ran MiXCR on the multiplex PCR reads and lists one entry per CDR3 protein. The sample consists of around 150,000 distinct CDR3 sequences, 39% of them appearing once. This sequence originates from a human donor with low-grade glioma or glioblastoma, undergoing nonglioma brain surgery, or in good health (not recorded which). This chain connects TRBV27 to TRBJ2-7, with D perhaps matching TRBD1 (7 bases). Source material: glioma tissue, nonneoplastic brain tissue, or PBMCs (not recorded which). The CDR3: CASSHRDSGYEQYF. The CDR3 nucleotides read TGTGCCAGCAGCCATAGGGACAGCGGGTACGAGCAGTACTTC.